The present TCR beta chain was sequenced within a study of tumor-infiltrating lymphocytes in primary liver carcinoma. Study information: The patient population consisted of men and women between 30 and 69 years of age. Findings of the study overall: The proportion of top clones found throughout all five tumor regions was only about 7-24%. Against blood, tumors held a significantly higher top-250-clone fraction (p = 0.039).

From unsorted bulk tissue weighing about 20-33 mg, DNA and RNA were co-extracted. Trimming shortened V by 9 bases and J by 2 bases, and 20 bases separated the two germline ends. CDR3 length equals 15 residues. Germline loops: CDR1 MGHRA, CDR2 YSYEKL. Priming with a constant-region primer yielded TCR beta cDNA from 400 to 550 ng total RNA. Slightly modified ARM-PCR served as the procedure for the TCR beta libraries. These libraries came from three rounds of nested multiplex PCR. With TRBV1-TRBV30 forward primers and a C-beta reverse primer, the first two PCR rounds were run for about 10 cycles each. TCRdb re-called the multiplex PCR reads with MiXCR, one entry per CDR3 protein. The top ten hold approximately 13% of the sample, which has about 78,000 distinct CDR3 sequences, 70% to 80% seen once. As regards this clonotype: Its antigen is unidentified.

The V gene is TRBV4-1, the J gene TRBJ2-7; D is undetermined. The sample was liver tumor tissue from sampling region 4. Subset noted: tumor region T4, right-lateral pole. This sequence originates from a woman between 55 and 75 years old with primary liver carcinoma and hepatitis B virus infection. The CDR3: CARNQALVTTYEQYF. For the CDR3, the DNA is TGCGCCAGGAACCAAGCCTTAGTGACGACCTACGAGCAGTACTTC.